This entry lists 25 T cell receptor beta chains sequenced from one sample in a study of blood T cell repertoires in COVID-19. Sequencing used immunoSEQ multiplex PCR; TCRdb keeps in-frame clones, though not all of them. The sample includes roughly 120,000 clones, 80% to 90% of them seen just once. The specimen sequenced was peripheral blood. These receptors all stem from a man aged 70-80 years with active or convalescent COVID-19.

This chain links TRBV7-3 with TRBJ2-3; D remains ambiguous. Germline CDR1 SGHTA, CDR2 FQGTGA. This CDR3 is built from 13 residues. Trimming cost V 5 bases and J 2 bases, with 8 bases left between them. CDR3 protein: CASSVDITDTQYF. DNA of the CDR3: TGTGCCAGCAGCGTTGACATCACAGATACGCAGTATTTT.

V usage is TRBV2 and J usage is TRBJ1-5, with 8 bases fitting TRBD1. The CDR3 runs 17 residues. J was trimmed by 2 bases and V by 6 bases; bases with no gene match: 12. Germline V gives CDR1 SNHLY, CDR2 FYNNEI. The CDR3 bases are TGTGCCAGCAGAGGGACAGGTAATCAGCTCGGCAATCAGCCCCAGCATTTT. Its translation is CASRGTGNQLGNQPQHF.

V gene TRBV4-1 combines with J gene TRBJ2-7; TRBD2 aligns across 9 bases. After removal of 0 bases from V and 6 bases from J, the junction contained 12 bases not matched to a gene. Germline assignment: CDR1 MGHRA and CDR2 YSYEKL. The CDR3 spans 17 residues. The CDR3 bases are TGCGCCAGCAGCCAAGAACCGGGTAGCGGGAGCGAAGGCGAGCAGTACTTC. Protein product: CASSQEPGSGSEGEQYF.

V gene TRBV11-2 combines with J gene TRBJ2-1; 13 bases map to TRBD2. CDR3 length: 16 residues. Trimming at V came to 3 bases and at J to 9 bases, leaving 8 bases not matched to a gene. Germline loops: CDR1 SGHAT, CDR2 FQNNGV. The CDR3 sequence: CASSFPTSGRAGEQFF. CDR3 DNA: TGTGCCAGCAGCTTTCCCACTAGCGGGAGGGCCGGTGAGCAGTTCTTC.

This clone is a singleton in its sample. V and J are TRBV9 and TRBJ2-1; 11 nucleotides agree with TRBD1. The ends lost 0 bases at V and 9 bases at J; junction bases unmatched: 8. Germline CDR1 SGDLS, CDR2 YYNGEE. There are 16 residues in the CDR3. This chain's CDR3 is CASSVAGTGGNSEQFF. As DNA, the CDR3 is TGTGCCAGCAGCGTAGCAGGGACAGGGGGAAACAGTGAGCAGTTCTTC. Full variable domain (rest looked up from reference TRBV9 and TRBJ2-1): DSGVTQTPKHLITATGQRVTLRCSPRSGDLSVYWYQQSLDQGLQFLIQYYNGEERAKGNILERFSAQQFPDLHSELNLSSLELGDSALYFCASSVAGTGGNSEQFFGPGTRLTVL.

The sample holds one count of this clone. The chain employs TRBV5-1 and TRBJ1-1; possible D gene TRBD1, 5 bases. This CDR3 is built from 15 residues. V lost 4 bases to trimming and J lost 4 bases, with 17 bases between them. CDR1 and CDR2 (germline): SGHRS, YFSETQ. The CDR3 here is CASSPLAGLGTEAFF. CDR3 nucleotide sequence: TGCGCCAGCAGCCCCCTCGCAGGGTTGGGCACTGAAGCTTTCTTT.

The rearrangement joins TRBV19 to TRBJ2-7; D perhaps matches TRBD1 (6 bases). Germline V gene data show CDR1 as LNHDA and CDR2 as SQIVND (reference sequence). The CDR3 totals 13 residues. Trimming took off 4 bases at V and 4 bases at J, with 11 bases between the two ends. CDR3 amino acids: CASSNARGYEQYF. The CDR3 DNA is TGTGCCAGTAGTAATGCCAGGGGTTACGAGCAGTACTTC.

J is TRBJ1-2 and V is TRBV28; 12 bases are a match to TRBD1. CDR1 MDHEN and CDR2 SYDVKM come from the germline V gene. V shed 4 bases, J shed 8 bases, and the junction held 14 bases outside the gene matches. The CDR3 has 17 amino acids. For the CDR3, the DNA is TGTGCCAGCAGTTCCCTCGGGACAGGGGGCGCAGTAGCCGGCTACACCTTC. It encodes CASSSLGTGGAVAGYTF.

The rearrangement joins TRBV27 to TRBJ1-5, with D maybe TRBD1 (6 bases). V was clipped by 2 bases and J by 2 bases, with 16 bases between them. The CDR3 spans 17 residues. Germline V gives CDR1 MNHEY, CDR2 SMNVEV (reference sequence). CDR3: CASSLHFQGLGNQPQHF. In DNA form, the CDR3 reads TGTGCCAGCAGTTTACACTTCCAGGGGTTGGGCAATCAGCCCCAGCATTTT.

This sequence joins TRBV28 and TRBJ2-3, with TRBD2 matching over 15 bases. Germline V gene data show CDR1 as MDHEN and CDR2 as SYDVKM. V dropped 5 bases and J dropped 6; count of bases not matched to a gene: 6. There are 16 residues in the CDR3. CDR3 protein: CASSLGLAGGVDTQYF. The CDR3 bases are TGTGCCAGCAGTCTGGGACTAGCGGGAGGTGTGGATACGCAGTATTTT.

The chain carries TRBV11-3 and TRBJ2-7; 16 nucleotides agree with TRBD2. V trimming: 5 bases; J trimming: 7 bases; junction bases outside the gene matches: 8. CDR1 and CDR2 from the germline V gene are SGHNT and YENEEA. The CDR3 has 16 residues. The CDR3 loop reads CASSAGLAGGLSEQYF. For the CDR3, the DNA is TGTGCCAGCAGCGCGGGACTAGCGGGAGGGCTGAGTGAGCAGTACTTC.

The rearrangement uses TRBV19 and TRBJ2-6, with D tentatively TRBD1 (6 bases). This CDR3 has 18 residues. Germline CDR1 reads LNHDA; CDR2 reads SQIVND (reference sequence). V lost 5 bases and J lost 0, with 17 bases in between. The CDR3, as DNA: TGTGCCAGTAGTTCGGCCTCTACAGGGAGCTCTGGGGCCAACGTCCTGACTTTC. It yields the protein CASSSASTGSSGANVLTF.

The CDR3 sequence: CSVTGRVNEQFF. The DNA of the CDR3 is TGCAGCGTGACAGGGCGGGTAAATGAGCAGTTCTTC. The chain couples TRBV29-1 to TRBJ2-1; 7 nucleotides align to TRBD1. V shed 6 bases, J shed 7 bases, and the junction held 6 bases outside the gene matches. The germline V gene encodes CDR1 SQVTM and CDR2 ANQGSEA. The CDR3 runs 12 residues.

The rearrangement links TRBV27 to TRBJ1-4; D might be TRBD1 (5 bases). The CDR3 runs 18 residues. Germline CDR1 MNHEY, CDR2 SMNVEV (reference sequence). Trimming removed 0 bases at V and 3 bases at J, with 17 bases between. This CDR3 reads CASSLSRGGAGPNEKLFF. The CDR3, as DNA: TGTGCCAGCAGTTTATCAAGGGGAGGGGCAGGGCCTAATGAAAAACTGTTTTTT. The full variable domain, in which reference TRBV27 and TRBJ1-4 provide the parts outside the CDR3, is EAQVTQNPRYLITVTGKKLTVTCSQNMNHEYMSWYRQDPGLGLRQIYYSMNVEVTDKGDVPEGYKVSRKEKRNFPLILESPSPNQTSLYFCASSLSRGGAGPNEKLFFGSGTQLSVL.

This clone was found once. The chain employs TRBV7-8 and TRBJ2-1, with TRBD2 matching 8 bases. Germline V gene lookup returns CDR1 SGHVS and CDR2 FQNEAQ. The CDR3 totals 15 residues. After removal of 5 bases from V and 4 bases from J, the junction contained 7 bases not matched to a gene. Here the CDR3 DNA reads TGTGCCAGCAGCATACTAGCGGCCCCTTACAATGAGCAGTTCTTC. Translation gives CASSILAAPYNEQFF.

This sequence joins TRBV24-1 and TRBJ2-6; D perhaps matches TRBD1 (5 bases). V was shortened by 5 bases and J by 4 bases, with 14 bases between the two germline ends. The CDR3 consists of 16 residues. The V gene's germline CDR1 is KGHDR and CDR2 SFDVKD. The CDR3 DNA is TGTGCCACCAGTGGTGGCAGGGCCCCCGGGGCCAACGTCCTGACTTTC. The encoded protein is CATSGGRAPGANVLTF.

This clone is labeled hyperexpanded. The chain uses TRBV18 and TRBJ1-2; 8 bases map to TRBD1. Germline values: CDR1 KGHSH, CDR2 LQKENI. The CDR3 consists of 14 residues. V gave up 2 bases and J gave up 4 bases; unmatched junction bases: 3. The CDR3 DNA reads as TGTGCCAGCTCACCAGGACAGGGAAGCTATGGCTACACCTTC. Translating it yields CASSPGQGSYGYTF.

The V and J genes are TRBV6-1 and TRBJ1-5, with D perhaps TRBD1 (6 bases). Germline V lookup: CDR1 MNHNS, CDR2 SASEGT. CDR3 length: 14 amino acids. Trimming shortened V by 3 bases and J by 8 bases, and 14 bases separated the two germline ends. CDR3 DNA sequence: TGTGCCAGCAGTGAGCAGGGGCGAGTGGAGCCCCAGCATTTT. Translating it yields CASSEQGRVEPQHF.

This chain connects TRBV10-3 to TRBJ1-2; TRBD1 matches at 10 bases. CDR3 length equals 13 residues. V was pared by 10 bases and J by 1 base, with 3 bases of the junction left unmatched. CDR1 ENHRY and CDR2 SYGVKD come from the germline V gene. The CDR3 nucleotides are TGTGCCACCGGGACAGGGGTTAACTATGGCTACACCTTC. Translation: CATGTGVNYGYTF.

The chain links TRBV9 to TRBJ2-2; TRBD2 aligns across 11 bases. The CDR3 extends over 17 amino acids. V dropped 3 bases and J dropped 4; count of bases not matched to a gene: 8. CDR1 is SGDLS, CDR2 YYNGEE, per germline. The CDR3 region has the DNA TGTGCCAGCAGCGGGCTAGCGGGAGGAGGTAGCACCGGGGAGCTGTTTTTT. This encodes CASSGLAGGGSTGELFF.

This clone is a singleton in its sample. The chain joins TRBV5-4 to TRBJ2-2; D remains ambiguous. Germline CDR1 reads SGHNT; CDR2 reads YYREEE (reference sequence). The CDR3 is 13 residues long. V was trimmed by 3 bases and J by 2 bases, leaving 5 bases between them. The CDR3 protein is CASSSTNTGELFF. The DNA of the CDR3 is TGTGCCAGCAGCTCCACTAACACCGGGGAGCTGTTTTTT.

This clone was counted once. The gene calls are TRBV10-3 and TRBJ2-3, with 12 nucleotides matching TRBD2. Per the germline V gene, CDR1 is ENHRY and CDR2 is SYGVKD. CDR3 length: 15 residues. Trimming cost V 1 base and J 10 bases; bases outside gene matches: 6. The CDR3 bases are TGTGCCATCAGTGAGTTAAGACTAGCGGGAGAGCCGCAGTATTTT. Its translation: CAISELRLAGEPQYF.

The chain carries TRBV19 and TRBJ1-2; D remains unclear. The CDR3 is 12 residues long. Germline CDR1 LNHDA, CDR2 SQIVND (reference sequence). The V end was cut by 7 bases, the J end by 1 base, with 7 bases between. The CDR3 sequence: CASTPGNYGYTF. For the CDR3, the DNA is TGTGCCAGTACTCCGGGTAACTATGGCTACACCTTC.

This clone appeared a few times. The rearrangement joins TRBV7-3 to TRBJ2-6, with D unresolved. The germline V gene encodes CDR1 SGHTA and CDR2 FQGTGA. The CDR3 contains 18 residues. V lost 2 bases and J lost 0, with 14 bases in between. CDR3 sequence reads: CASSLGSQASSGANVLTF. The CDR3 DNA reads TGTGCCAGCAGCTTAGGATCGCAGGCAAGCTCTGGGGCCAACGTCCTGACTTTC.

J is TRBJ1-1 and V is TRBV6-1; no definite D call. V shed 2 bases and J shed 3 bases, with 13 bases lying between them. The CDR3 runs 15 residues. Germline CDR1 reads MNHNS; CDR2 reads SASEGT. CDR3 loop: CASSERWRVDTEAFF. CDR3 nucleotides: TGTGCCAGCAGTGAACGGTGGAGGGTGGACACTGAAGCTTTCTTT.